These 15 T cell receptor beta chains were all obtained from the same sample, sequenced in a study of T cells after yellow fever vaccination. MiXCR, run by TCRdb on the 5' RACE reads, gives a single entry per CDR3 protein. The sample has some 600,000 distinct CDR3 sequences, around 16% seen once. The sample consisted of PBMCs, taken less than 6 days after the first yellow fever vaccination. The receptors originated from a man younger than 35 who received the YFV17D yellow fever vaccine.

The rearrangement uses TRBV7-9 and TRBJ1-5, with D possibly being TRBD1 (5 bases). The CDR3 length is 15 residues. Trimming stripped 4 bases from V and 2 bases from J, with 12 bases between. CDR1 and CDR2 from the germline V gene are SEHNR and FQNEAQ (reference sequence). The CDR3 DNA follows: TGTGCCAGCAGCTACGCCCAGGGAGGCAATCAGCCCCAGCATTTT. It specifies CASSYAQGGNQPQHF.

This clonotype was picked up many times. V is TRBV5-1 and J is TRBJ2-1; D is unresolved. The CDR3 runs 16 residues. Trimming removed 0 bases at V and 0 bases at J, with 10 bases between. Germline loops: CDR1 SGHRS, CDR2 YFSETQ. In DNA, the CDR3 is TGCGCCAGCAGCTTGGCGGGCAACCCCTCCTACAATGAGCAGTTCTTC. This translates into CASSLAGNPSYNEQFF.

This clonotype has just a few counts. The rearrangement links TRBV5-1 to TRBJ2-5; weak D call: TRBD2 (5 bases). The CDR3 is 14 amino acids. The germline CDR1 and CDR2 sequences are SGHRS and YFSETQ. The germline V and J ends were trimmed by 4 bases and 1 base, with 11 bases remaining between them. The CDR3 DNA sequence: TGCGCCAGCAGCCCAGGACTTGTCCAAGAGACCCAGTACTTC. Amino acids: CASSPGLVQETQYF.

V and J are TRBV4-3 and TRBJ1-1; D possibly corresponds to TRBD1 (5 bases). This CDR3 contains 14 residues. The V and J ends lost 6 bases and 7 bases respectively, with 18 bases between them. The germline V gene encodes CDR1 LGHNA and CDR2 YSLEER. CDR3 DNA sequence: TGCGCCAGCAGTCACGGTCAGGGCGCCGGTGAAGCTTTCTTT. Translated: CASSHGQGAGEAFF.

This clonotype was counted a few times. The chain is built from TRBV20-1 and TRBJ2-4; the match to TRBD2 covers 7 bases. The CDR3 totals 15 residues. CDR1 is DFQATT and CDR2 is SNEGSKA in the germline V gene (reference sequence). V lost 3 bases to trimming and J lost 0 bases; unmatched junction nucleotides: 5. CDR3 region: CSASSRGLAKNIQYF. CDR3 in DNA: TGCAGTGCTAGTTCGCGGGGGTTAGCCAAAAACATTCAGTACTTC.

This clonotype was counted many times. The CDR3 bases are TGCGCCAGCAGCCAAAAGGCAGGGGCCTACGAGCAGTACGTC. Translation gives CASSQKAGAYEQYV. This chain connects TRBV4-1 to TRBJ2-7; maybe TRBD1 (6 bases). Germline CDR1 reads MGHRA; CDR2 reads YSYEKL. Trimming took 2 bases from V and 2 from J, leaving 10 bases between them. There are 14 residues in the CDR3.

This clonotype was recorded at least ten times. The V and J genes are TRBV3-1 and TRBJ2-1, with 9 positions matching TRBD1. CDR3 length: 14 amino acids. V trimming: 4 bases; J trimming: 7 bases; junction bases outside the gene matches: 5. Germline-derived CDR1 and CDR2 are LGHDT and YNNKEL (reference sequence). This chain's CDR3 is CASSLTGTGNEQFF. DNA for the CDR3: TGTGCCAGCAGCCTCACCGGGACAGGGAATGAGCAGTTCTTC.

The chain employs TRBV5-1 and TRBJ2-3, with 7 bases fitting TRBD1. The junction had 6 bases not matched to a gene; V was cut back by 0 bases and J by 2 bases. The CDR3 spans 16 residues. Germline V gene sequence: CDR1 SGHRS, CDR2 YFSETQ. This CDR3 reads CASSLEAGGDTDTQYF. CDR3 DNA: TGCGCCAGCAGCTTGGAGGCAGGGGGTGACACAGATACGCAGTATTTT.

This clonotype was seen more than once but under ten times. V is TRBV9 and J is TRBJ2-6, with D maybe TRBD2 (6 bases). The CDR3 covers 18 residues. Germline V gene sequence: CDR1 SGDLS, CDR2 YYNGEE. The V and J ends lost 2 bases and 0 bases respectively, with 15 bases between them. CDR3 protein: CASSVSRGVNSGANVLTF. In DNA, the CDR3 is TGTGCCAGCAGCGTTTCGCGCGGGGTGAACTCTGGGGCCAACGTCCTGACTTTC.

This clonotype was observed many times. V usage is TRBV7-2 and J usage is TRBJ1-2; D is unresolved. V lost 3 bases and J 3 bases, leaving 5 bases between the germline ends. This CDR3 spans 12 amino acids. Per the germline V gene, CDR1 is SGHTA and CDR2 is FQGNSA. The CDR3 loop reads CASSFGDYGYTF. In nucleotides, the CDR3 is TGTGCCAGCAGCTTCGGGGACTATGGCTACACCTTC.

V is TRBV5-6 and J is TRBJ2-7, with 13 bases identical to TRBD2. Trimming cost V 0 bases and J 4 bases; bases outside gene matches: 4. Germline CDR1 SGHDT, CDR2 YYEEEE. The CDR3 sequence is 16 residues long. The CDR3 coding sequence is TGTGCCAGCAGCTTGGGACTAGCGGGGGGACCTTACGAGCAGTACTTC. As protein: CASSLGLAGGPYEQYF.

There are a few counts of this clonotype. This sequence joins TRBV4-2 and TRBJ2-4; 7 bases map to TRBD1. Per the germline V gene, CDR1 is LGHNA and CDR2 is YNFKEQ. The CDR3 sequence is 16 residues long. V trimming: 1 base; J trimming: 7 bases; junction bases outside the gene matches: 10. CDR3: CASSQAVQGTVNIQYF. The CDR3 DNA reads TGTGCCAGCAGCCAAGCCGTTCAAGGGACAGTGAACATTCAGTACTTC.

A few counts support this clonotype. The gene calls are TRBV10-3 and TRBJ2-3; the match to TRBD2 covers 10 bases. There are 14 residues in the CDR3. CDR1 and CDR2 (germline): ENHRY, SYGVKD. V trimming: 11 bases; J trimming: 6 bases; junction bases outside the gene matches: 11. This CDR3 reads CASERGGRTDTQYF. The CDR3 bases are TGTGCCTCGGAGCGGGGGGGCCGAACGGATACGCAGTATTTT.

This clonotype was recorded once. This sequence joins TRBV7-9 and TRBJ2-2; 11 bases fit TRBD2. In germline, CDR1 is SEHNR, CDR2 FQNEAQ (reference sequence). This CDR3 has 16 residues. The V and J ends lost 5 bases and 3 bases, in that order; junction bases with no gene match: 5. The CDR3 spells CASSPGTSGYTGELFF. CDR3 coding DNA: TGTGCCAGCAGCCCTGGGACTAGCGGCTACACCGGGGAGCTGTTTTTT.

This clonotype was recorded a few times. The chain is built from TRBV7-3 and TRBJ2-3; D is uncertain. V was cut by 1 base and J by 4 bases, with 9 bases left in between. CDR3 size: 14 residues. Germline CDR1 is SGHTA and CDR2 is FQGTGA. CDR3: CASSLRAGADTQYF. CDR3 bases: TGTGCCAGCAGCTTAAGGGCAGGCGCAGATACGCAGTATTTT.